Included here is one TCR beta chain sequence, with context. These data are taken from a study of blood T cell repertoires in COVID-19. Study information: COVID-19 samples, acute and convalescent, were from the United States, Italy and Spain. Sample material is recorded as cDNA or gDNA derived from T cells, B-cell-depleted T cells, or PBMCs.

Per the original methods: Quantification of nucleated cells was approximated via reference gene primer amplification. TCRdb's copy holds only in-frame clones and misses some; the assay was immunoSEQ multiplex PCR. V, J and clone size derive from that table, while D and trimming were established from the DNA sequence. The sample lists tens of thousands of clones, roughly 84% occurring once. V was trimmed by 5 bases and J by 7 bases, leaving 12 bases between them. The length of the CDR3 is 14 residues. CDR1 is KGHSH, CDR2 LQKENI, per germline. The J gene is TRBJ1-6, the V gene TRBV18; tentative D call: TRBD1 (6 bases). The TCR comes from a man between 50 and 59 years old with active COVID-19. Material for sequencing was peripheral blood. This chain's CDR3 is CASSVRTDNSPLHF. The CDR3 DNA sequence: TGTGCCAGCTCAGTTCGGACAGACAATTCACCCCTCCACTTT.